A single sample is the source of the 28 T cell receptor beta chains below, sequenced in a study of OX40 agonist ivuxolimab in advanced cancers. Using immunoSEQ multiplex PCR, the repertoire was profiled, and TCRdb retains in-frame clones only, with some absent. The sample lists 40,000 to 55,000 clones; about 90% were seen once. The input for sequencing was CD4+ or CD8+ T cells sorted from blood, taken in a trial of the OX40 agonist ivuxolimab. Receptors were obtained from an adult with an advanced solid tumor such as melanoma, head and neck, liver or kidney cancer.

V gene TRBV9 combines with J gene TRBJ2-1, with 9 nucleotides matching TRBD2. J gave up 5 bases and V 0 bases, and 3 bases lay outside the gene matches. This CDR3 spans 15 amino acids. The germline V gene encodes CDR1 SGDLS and CDR2 YYNGEE. CDR3 sequence: CASSVVLAGHNEQFF. In DNA form, the CDR3 reads TGTGCCAGCAGCGTAGTCCTAGCGGGGCACAATGAGCAGTTCTTC. The full variable domain, rest sourced from reference TRBV9 and TRBJ2-1, is DSGVTQTPKHLITATGQRVTLRCSPRSGDLSVYWYQQSLDQGLQFLIQYYNGEERAKGNILERFSAQQFPDLHSELNLSSLELGDSALYFCASSVVLAGHNEQFFGPGTRLTVL.

The chain uses TRBV9 and TRBJ1-2; weak D call: TRBD1 (5 bases). Trimming shortened V by 6 bases and J by 4 bases, and 22 bases separated the two germline ends. The CDR3 totals 16 residues. Germline CDR1 and CDR2: SGDLS and YYNGEE. The CDR3 sequence: CASIRWGSTGRYGYTF. CDR3 bases: TGTGCCAGCATTAGGTGGGGCAGTACAGGTCGCTATGGCTACACCTTC.

This clone appeared a few times. This rearrangement joins TRBV7-6 to TRBJ2-4, with 9 bases identical to TRBD2. The CDR3 length is 13 residues. Trimming took 4 bases from V and 9 from J; bases not matched to a gene: 4. CDR1 and CDR2 (germline): SGHVS, FNYEAQ. The chain's CDR3 is CASSSGTSSIQYF. In nucleotides, the CDR3 is TGTGCCAGCAGCTCCGGGACTAGCTCCATTCAGTACTTC.

The chain recombines TRBV11-3 with TRBJ2-1, with a possible D match to TRBD1 (5 bases). There are 15 residues in the CDR3. V was clipped by 5 bases and J by 4 bases, with 15 bases between them. CDR1 and CDR2 (germline): SGHNT, YENEEA. As DNA, the CDR3 is TGTGCCAGCAGCCTAGGGCCACAGGAGTACAATGAGCAGTTCTTC. It translates to CASSLGPQEYNEQFF.

The genes are TRBV5-5 and TRBJ1-3, with D perhaps TRBD1 (5 bases). V was cut by 2 bases and J by 3 bases, with 15 bases left in between. Per germline, CDR1 SGHKS and CDR2 YYEKEE (reference sequence). The CDR3 is 16 residues long. The CDR3 spells CASSFQGRTLGNTIYF. DNA for the CDR3: TGTGCCAGCAGCTTCCAGGGAAGGACTCTTGGAAACACCATATATTTT.

The chain is built from TRBV6-1 and TRBJ2-7, with D possibly matching TRBD1 (5 bases). Germline V lookup: CDR1 MNHNS, CDR2 SASEGT. V dropped 4 bases and J dropped 0 bases, with 10 bases sitting between them. This CDR3 contains 14 residues. CDR3 coding DNA: TGTGCCAGCAGTGTCGACAGAATCTCCTACGAGCAGTACTTC. Translated, it gives CASSVDRISYEQYF.

This clone was observed once. This chain links TRBV19 with TRBJ2-3; no firm D call. V lost 0 bases and J lost 3, with 13 bases in between. The germline V gene has CDR1 LNHDA and CDR2 SQIVND (reference sequence). The CDR3 covers 16 residues. The CDR3 reads CASSIDSSSFTDTQYF. The CDR3 nucleotides are TGTGCCAGTAGTATAGATAGTTCCAGTTTTACAGATACGCAGTATTTT.

The gene calls are TRBV10-2 and TRBJ1-4; 8 nucleotides line up with TRBD1. V shed 3 bases, J shed 8 bases, and the junction held 2 bases outside the gene matches. CDR3 length equals 13 residues. The germline CDR1 and CDR2 sequences are WSHSY and SAAADI. The DNA of the CDR3 is TGCGCCAGCAGTGACAGGGGGCGCGAAAAACTGTTTTTT. Translated, it gives CASSDRGREKLFF.

The V and J genes are TRBV29-1 and TRBJ2-3; D might be TRBD1 (5 bases). There are 13 residues in the CDR3. The germline V and J ends were trimmed by 7 bases and 6 bases, with 17 bases remaining between them. Looked up from germline, CDR1 is SQVTM and CDR2 is ANQGSEA. Written as DNA, the CDR3 is TGCAGCGCTCTACTACCCAGGGCTGATACGCAGTATTTT. Its protein is CSALLPRADTQYF.

The chain carries TRBV9 and TRBJ1-5; D is ambiguous. The CDR3 length is 14 residues. Germline CDR1 SGDLS, CDR2 YYNGEE. V lost 0 bases to trimming and J lost 0 bases, with 4 bases between them. CDR3: CASSVDSSNQPQHF. CDR3 bases: TGTGCCAGCAGCGTAGACTCTAGCAATCAGCCCCAGCATTTT.

The J gene is TRBJ2-2, the V gene TRBV27; 9 nucleotides match TRBD2. The CDR3 covers 16 residues. CDR1 is MNHEY and CDR2 is SMNVEV in the germline V gene (reference sequence). The V gene end was trimmed by 6 bases and the J gene end by 2 bases; junction bases not matched to a gene: 7. The CDR3 DNA sequence: TGTGCCAGCAGAAGGGGTAGCGGGGGTAACACCGGGGAGCTGTTTTTT. Translation gives CASRRGSGGNTGELFF.

The sample holds one count of this clone. In DNA, the CDR3 is TGTGCCAGCAGCGAACCTAGGGGGAATAATTCACCCCTCCACTTT. It specifies CASSEPRGNNSPLHF. The chain recombines TRBV25-1 with TRBJ1-6; weak D call: TRBD1 (6 bases). This CDR3 comprises 15 residues. Trimming removed 6 bases at V and 5 bases at J, with 14 bases between. CDR1 is MGHDK and CDR2 is SYGVNS in the germline V gene. Together with reference TRBV25-1 and TRBJ1-6, the CDR3 gives the full variable domain: EADIYQTPRYLVIGTGKKITLECSQTMGHDKMYWYQQDPGMELHLIHYSYGVNSTEKGDLSSESTVSRIRTEHFPLTLESARPSHTSQYLCASSEPRGNNSPLHFGNGTRLTVT.

This clone appeared once. The J gene is TRBJ1-5, the V gene TRBV29-1; a possible D gene is TRBD1 (5 bases). V was cut by 6 bases and J by 1 base, with 10 bases left in between. Germline-derived CDR1 and CDR2 are SQVTM and ANQGSEA. The CDR3 has 13 residues. The CDR3 loop is CSVSRDSNQPQHF. DNA for the CDR3: TGCAGCGTGAGCCGGGACAGCAATCAGCCCCAGCATTTT.

In DNA form, the CDR3 reads TGCGCCAGCAGCCCGGGCTGGGGGCAATCGGAAGAGCAGTACTTC. Translation: CASSPGWGQSEEQYF. This sequence joins TRBV5-1 and TRBJ2-7, with D possibly matching TRBD1 (6 bases). This CDR3 is 15 amino acids long. The V and J ends lost 4 bases and 7 bases respectively, with 21 bases between them. Germline CDR1 SGHRS, CDR2 YFSETQ.

This clone was counted a single time. Other DNA sequences in this specimen translate into the identical CDR3. This rearrangement joins TRBV2 to TRBJ2-5; a weak D match, TRBD2 (6 bases). CDR1 is SNHLY, CDR2 FYNNEI, per germline. V lost 7 bases, J lost 3 bases, and 9 bases lay in between. This CDR3 has 12 amino acids. The DNA for the CDR3 is TGTGCCAGCAAAAGGGAGGAAGAGACCCAGTACTTC. Translating it yields CASKREEETQYF.

DNA for the CDR3: TGCGCCAGCAGCTACGGACAGGGGCCGGCTTTCTTT. Its protein is CASSYGQGPAFF. The chain combines TRBV5-1 with TRBJ1-1, with TRBD1 identical over 9 bases. Trimming removed 3 bases from V and 11 bases from J; junction bases left unmatched: 5. The V gene's germline CDR1 is SGHRS and CDR2 YFSETQ. The CDR3 contains 12 residues.

This sequence joins TRBV9 and TRBJ1-2; D ambiguous. Germline V gene sequence: CDR1 SGDLS, CDR2 YYNGEE. The V end lost 0 bases, the J end lost 6 bases, and 6 bases lay between the germline ends. The CDR3 is made up of 12 amino acids. The CDR3 bases are TGTGCCAGCAGCGTAGCGGATAATGGCTACACCTTC. Translation: CASSVADNGYTF. Filled out from reference TRBV9 and TRBJ1-2, the complete variable domain reads DSGVTQTPKHLITATGQRVTLRCSPRSGDLSVYWYQQSLDQGLQFLIQYYNGEERAKGNILERFSAQQFPDLHSELNLSSLELGDSALYFCASSVADNGYTFGSGTRLTVV.

This chain connects TRBV5-1 to TRBJ1-1; no firm D call. The V gene's germline CDR1 is SGHRS and CDR2 YFSETQ. The CDR3 sequence is 14 residues long. V lost 4 bases to trimming and J lost 5 bases, with 15 bases between them. CDR3 sequence: CASSLVVGLTEAFF. The CDR3 nucleotides are TGCGCCAGCAGCCTGGTAGTAGGGCTGACTGAAGCTTTCTTT.

V is TRBV7-9 and J is TRBJ2-7; D remains unclear. This CDR3 is 13 amino acids long. Germline V lookup: CDR1 SEHNR, CDR2 FQNEAQ (reference sequence). V lost 1 base to trimming and J lost 3 bases, with 7 bases between them. For the CDR3, the DNA is TGTGCCAGCAGCTTAGGGGCATTCTACGAGCAGTACTTC. Residues: CASSLGAFYEQYF.

The chain uses TRBV6-1 and TRBJ1-2, with D possibly matching TRBD1 (6 bases). Between the trimmed V and J ends, which lost 1 base and 1 base, there was a span of 19 bases. The V gene's germline CDR1 is MNHNS and CDR2 SASEGT. This CDR3 region has 18 residues. The CDR3 spells CASSEGPSGGHFNYGYTF. CDR3 bases: TGTGCCAGCAGTGAAGGTCCATCGGGGGGACATTTTAACTATGGCTACACCTTC.

This chain connects TRBV30 to TRBJ1-2; no reliable D call. The CDR3 consists of 14 residues. CDR1 and CDR2 from the germline V gene are GTSNPN and SVGIG (reference sequence). V was pared by 1 base and J by 1 base, with 10 bases between. The CDR3 protein is CAWSGARGNYGYTF. CDR3 bases: TGTGCCTGGAGTGGGGCGCGGGGTAACTATGGCTACACCTTC.

This clone was counted between two and nine times. The chain couples TRBV6-1 to TRBJ2-7; 9 bases map to TRBD1. Germline-derived CDR1 and CDR2 are MNHNS and SASEGT. CDR3 length: 15 residues. V dropped 0 bases and J dropped 6; count of bases not matched to a gene: 6. The CDR3 DNA reads TGTGCCAGCAGTGAAGCTTCCGGGACAGGGCTCGAGCAGTACTTC. It specifies CASSEASGTGLEQYF.

This clone showed up just a few times. J is TRBJ2-1 and V is TRBV27; D is perhaps TRBD2 (5 bases). Per the germline V gene, CDR1 is MNHEY and CDR2 is SMNVEV (reference sequence). CDR3 length equals 15 residues. Trimming took 7 bases from V and 3 from J, leaving 16 bases between them. The CDR3 DNA follows: TGTGCCAGCAAGATAGAGGGCGAGTACTACAATGAGCAGTTCTTC. It codes for CASKIEGEYYNEQFF.

The rearrangement uses TRBV29-1 and TRBJ2-3; 10 nucleotides line up with TRBD1. This CDR3 spans 14 amino acids. Germline loops: CDR1 SQVTM, CDR2 ANQGSEA. J gave up 1 base and V 7 bases, and 5 bases lay outside the gene matches. The DNA for the CDR3 is TGCAGCGCTGCCGGACAGGGGGGCACAGATACGCAGTATTTT. Translated: CSAAGQGGTDTQYF.

The sample holds a few counts of this clone. This specimen includes other DNA sequences encoding the same CDR3. The gene calls are TRBV6-5 and TRBJ1-1, with a tentative D call TRBD1 (5 bases). The CDR3 loop spans 15 amino acids. Germline V gives CDR1 MNHEY, CDR2 SVGAGI. The V end lost 0 bases, the J end lost 3 bases, and 11 bases lay between the germline ends. The DNA of the CDR3 is TGTGCCAGCAGTTACTCGCCCGGGGGAGACACTGAAGCTTTCTTT. Its protein product is CASSYSPGGDTEAFF.

V usage is TRBV29-1 and J usage is TRBJ1-1; 8 positions agree with TRBD1. The V gene's germline CDR1 is SQVTM and CDR2 ANQGSEA. This CDR3 contains 14 residues. The V and J ends lost 4 bases and 3 bases, in that order; junction bases with no gene match: 7. This CDR3 reads CSVAPLTGDTEAFF. Written as DNA, the CDR3 is TGCAGCGTTGCCCCGCTGACAGGGGACACTGAAGCTTTCTTT.

The chain is built from TRBV27 and TRBJ2-3; D perhaps matches TRBD1 (6 bases). The V end lost 2 bases, the J end lost 4 bases, and 13 bases lay between the germline ends. Per germline, CDR1 MNHEY and CDR2 SMNVEV (reference sequence). CDR3 length: 15 residues. This chain's CDR3 is CASSLKGRGADTQYF. Written as DNA, the CDR3 is TGTGCCAGCAGTTTAAAGGGCAGGGGTGCAGATACGCAGTATTTT.

The V call is TRBV18, the J call TRBJ1-2; possible D gene TRBD1, 6 bases. The V gene's germline CDR1 is KGHSH and CDR2 LQKENI. The CDR3 runs 17 residues. Trimming pared 6 bases from V and 7 bases from J, leaving 27 bases between. In nucleotides, the CDR3 is TGTGCCAGCTCCCTCCGAGCGGGGGGCACAGAACCGGGTGGCTACACCTTC. This encodes CASSLRAGGTEPGGYTF.